This T cell receptor beta chain was recovered during a study of blood T cell repertoires in COVID-19. On the study more broadly: T cells, B-cell-depleted T cells, or PBMCs supplied cDNA or gDNA.

Here immunoSEQ multiplex PCR was the method, and the copy in TCRdb shows in-frame clones only, minus some. The sample has almost 70,000 clones; roughly 89% are singletons. CDR1 is MNHEY, CDR2 SMNVEV, per germline (reference sequence). The CDR3 runs to 15 residues. Between the trimmed V and J ends, which lost 0 bases and 0 bases, there was a span of 8 bases. The source of this sequence is a woman aged 50 to 60 with active COVID-19. This chain uses TRBV27 with TRBJ1-1, with D perhaps TRBD1 (5 bases). The specimen was peripheral blood. This CDR3 reads CASSLSGGLNTEAFF. The CDR3 DNA sequence: TGTGCCAGCAGTTTATCGGGGGGATTGAACACTGAAGCTTTCTTT.